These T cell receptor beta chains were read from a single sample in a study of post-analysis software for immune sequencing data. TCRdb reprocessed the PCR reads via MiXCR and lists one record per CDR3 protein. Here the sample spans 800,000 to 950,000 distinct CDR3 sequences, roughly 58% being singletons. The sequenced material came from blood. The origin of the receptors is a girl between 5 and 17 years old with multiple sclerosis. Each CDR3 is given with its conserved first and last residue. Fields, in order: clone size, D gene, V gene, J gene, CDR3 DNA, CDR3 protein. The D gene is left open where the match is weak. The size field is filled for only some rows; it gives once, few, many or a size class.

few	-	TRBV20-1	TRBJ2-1	TGCAGTGCCCCGCCCCGGTCCTACAATGAGCAGTTCTTC	CSAPPRSYNEQFF
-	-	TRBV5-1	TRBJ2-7	TGCGCCAGCAGCTTGGGCAGGCCGCCCGACGAGCAGTACTTC	CASSLGRPPDEQYF
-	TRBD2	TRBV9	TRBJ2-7	TGTGCCAGCAGCGTCCGGGAGGCGGCCCCCTCCTACGAGCAGTACTTC	CASSVREAAPSYEQYF
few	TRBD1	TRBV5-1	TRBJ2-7	TGCGCCAGCAAAGAGGACAGGGGATCCTACGAGCAGTACTTC	CASKEDRGSYEQYF
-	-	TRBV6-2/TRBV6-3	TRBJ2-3	TGTGCCAGCAGTACAGGATACGGTCATACGCAGTATTTT	CASSTGYGHTQYF
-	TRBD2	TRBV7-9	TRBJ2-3	TGTGCCAGCAGCCTGCCGGAAAAACTAGCGGGGGTAGATACGCAGTATTTT	CASSLPEKLAGVDTQYF
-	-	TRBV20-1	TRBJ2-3	TGCAGTGCTAGAGATAACTCCGGCGGGGGCCCGTCTCATAACACAGATACGCAGTATTTT	CSARDNSGGGPSHNTDTQYF
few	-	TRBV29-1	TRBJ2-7	TGCAGCGTTATCGATACAGGGTTCTTTTCCTACGAGCAGTACTTC	CSVIDTGFFSYEQYF
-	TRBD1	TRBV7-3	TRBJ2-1	TGTGCCAGCAGAGATAACAGGGGGCCAAGCTCCTACAATGAGCAGTTCTTC	CASRDNRGPSSYNEQFF
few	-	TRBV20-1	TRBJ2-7	TGCAGTGCTAGTGTTACGGGGCCCTACGAGCAGTACTTC	CSASVTGPYEQYF
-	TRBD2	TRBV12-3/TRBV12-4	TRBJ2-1	TGTGCCAGCAGTTTAGTCGTAGCGGGTAGAGTGAGAGGCAATGAGCAGTTTTTC	CASSLVVAGRVRGNEQFF
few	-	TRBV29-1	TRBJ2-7	TGCAGCGTTGAAGATCCGGGCGGGGCTGCCTACGAGCAGTACTTC	CSVEDPGGAAYEQYF
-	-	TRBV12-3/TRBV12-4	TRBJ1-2	TGTGCCAGCATCCCCACGGGCGGGGGTAACTATGGCTACACCTTC	CASIPTGGGNYGYTF
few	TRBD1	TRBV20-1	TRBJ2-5	TGCAGTGTGGACAGGTTGCAGAAGACCCAGTACTTC	CSVDRLQKTQYF
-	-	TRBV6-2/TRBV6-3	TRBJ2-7	TGTGCCAGCAGTCCGGCCTTTTCCTACGAGCAGTACTTC	CASSPAFSYEQYF
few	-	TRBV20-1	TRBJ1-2	TGCAGTGCTAGTCCTCCTCGGGGAAGAACCTATGGCTACACCTTC	CSASPPRGRTYGYTF
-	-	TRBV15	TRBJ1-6	TGTGCCACCAGCAGCAACCCGGGGGGGCCCCGGGTTGGAACCCTCCACTTT	CATSSNPGGPRVGTLHF